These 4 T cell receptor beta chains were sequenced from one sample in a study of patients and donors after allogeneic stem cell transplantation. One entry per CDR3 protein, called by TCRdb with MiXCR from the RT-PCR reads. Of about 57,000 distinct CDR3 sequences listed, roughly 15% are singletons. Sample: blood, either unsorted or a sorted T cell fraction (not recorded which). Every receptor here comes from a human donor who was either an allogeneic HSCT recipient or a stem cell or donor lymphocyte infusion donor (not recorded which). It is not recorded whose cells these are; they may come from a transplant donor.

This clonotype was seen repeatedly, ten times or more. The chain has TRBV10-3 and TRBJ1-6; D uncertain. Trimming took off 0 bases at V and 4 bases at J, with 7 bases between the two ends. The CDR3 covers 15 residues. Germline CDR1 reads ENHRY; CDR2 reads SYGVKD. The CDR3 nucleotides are TGTGCCATCAGTGAGTCTCAGATATATAATTCACCCCTCCACTTT. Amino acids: CAISESQIYNSPLHF.

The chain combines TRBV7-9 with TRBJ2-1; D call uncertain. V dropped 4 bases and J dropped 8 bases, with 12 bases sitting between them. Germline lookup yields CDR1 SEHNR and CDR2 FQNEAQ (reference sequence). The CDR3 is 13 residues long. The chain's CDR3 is CASSYPGVYEQFF. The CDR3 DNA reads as TGTGCCAGCAGCTACCCGGGCGTCTATGAGCAGTTCTTC. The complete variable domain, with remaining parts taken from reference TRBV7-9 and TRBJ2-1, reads DTGVSQNPRHKITKRGQNVTFRCDPISEHNRLYWYRQTLGQGPEFLTYFQNEAQLEKSRLLSDRFSAERPKGSFSTLEIQRTEQGDSAMYLCASSYPGVYEQFFGPGTRLTVL.

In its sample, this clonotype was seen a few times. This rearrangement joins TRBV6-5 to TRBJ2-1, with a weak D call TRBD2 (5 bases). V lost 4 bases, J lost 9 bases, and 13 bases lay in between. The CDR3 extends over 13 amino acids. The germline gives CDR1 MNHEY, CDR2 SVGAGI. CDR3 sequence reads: CASSSMAGLEQFF. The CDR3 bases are TGTGCCAGCAGTTCTATGGCGGGTCTTGAGCAGTTCTTC.

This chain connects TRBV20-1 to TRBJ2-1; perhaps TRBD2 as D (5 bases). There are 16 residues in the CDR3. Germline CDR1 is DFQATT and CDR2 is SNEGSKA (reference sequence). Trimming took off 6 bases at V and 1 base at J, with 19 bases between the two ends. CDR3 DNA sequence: TGCAGTGCAAAGCTTGGACTCGACTTTTCCTACAATGAGCAGTTCTTC. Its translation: CSAKLGLDFSYNEQFF.